The clone carrying this T cell receptor beta chain was seen once. Clones were read by immunoSEQ multiplex PCR, and TCRdb kept only the in-frame ones, dropping some. The sample shows tens of thousands of clones, about 94% of them seen only once. These data are taken from a study of control samples from healthy donors and cancer patients. This CDR3 spans 15 amino acids. V was pared by 5 bases and J by 0 bases, with 11 bases between. Germline V gene sequence: CDR1 SGHTA, CDR2 FQGTGA. The V and J genes are TRBV7-3 and TRBJ1-3; D not resolved. This receptor was obtained from a man between 60 and 75 years old in good health. The sequenced sample consisted of blood. The CDR3 sequence: CASSQGPYSGNTIYF. DNA for the CDR3: TGTGCCAGCAGCCAAGGACCTTACTCTGGAAACACCATATATTTT.